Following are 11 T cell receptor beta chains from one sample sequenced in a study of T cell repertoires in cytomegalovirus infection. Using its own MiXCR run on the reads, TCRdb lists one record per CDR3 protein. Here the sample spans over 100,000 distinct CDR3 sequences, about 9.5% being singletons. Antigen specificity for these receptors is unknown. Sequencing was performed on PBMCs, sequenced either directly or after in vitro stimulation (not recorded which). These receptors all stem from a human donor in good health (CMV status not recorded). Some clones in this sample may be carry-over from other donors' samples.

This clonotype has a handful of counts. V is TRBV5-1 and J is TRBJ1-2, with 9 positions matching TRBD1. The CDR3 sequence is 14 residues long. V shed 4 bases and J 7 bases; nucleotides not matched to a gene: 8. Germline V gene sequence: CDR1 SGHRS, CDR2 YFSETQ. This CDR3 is CASSTGQGHGGYTF. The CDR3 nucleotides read TGCGCCAGCAGCACCGGACAGGGGCATGGTGGCTACACCTTC.

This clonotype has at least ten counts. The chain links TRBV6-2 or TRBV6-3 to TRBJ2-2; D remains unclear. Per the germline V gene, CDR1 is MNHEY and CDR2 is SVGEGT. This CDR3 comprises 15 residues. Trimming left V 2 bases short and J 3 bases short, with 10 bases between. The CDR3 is CASSYLDVHTGELFF. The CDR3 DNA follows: TGTGCCAGCAGTTACCTTGACGTACACACCGGGGAGCTGTTTTTT.

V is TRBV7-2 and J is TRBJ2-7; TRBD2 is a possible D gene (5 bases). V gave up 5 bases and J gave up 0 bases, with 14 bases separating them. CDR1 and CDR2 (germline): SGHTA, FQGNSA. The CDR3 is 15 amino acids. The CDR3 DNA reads TGTGCCAGCAGCGCCCGAGAGGGTAGCTCCTACGAGCAGTACTTC. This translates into CASSAREGSSYEQYF.

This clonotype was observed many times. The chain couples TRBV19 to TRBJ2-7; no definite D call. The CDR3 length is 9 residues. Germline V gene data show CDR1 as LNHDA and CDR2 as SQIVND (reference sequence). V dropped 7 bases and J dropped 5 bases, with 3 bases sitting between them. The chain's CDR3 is CASTNEQYV. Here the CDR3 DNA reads TGTGCCAGTACTAACGAGCAGTACGTC.

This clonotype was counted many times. CDR3 coding DNA: TGTGCCAGCAGCCGGGCGGGGGAACCAAGAGATACGCAGTATTTT. Protein product: CASSRAGEPRDTQYF. The chain recombines TRBV11-3 with TRBJ2-3; 7 positions agree with TRBD2. This CDR3 region has 15 residues. The ends lost 5 bases at V and 5 bases at J; junction bases unmatched: 10. Germline loops: CDR1 SGHNT, CDR2 YENEEA.

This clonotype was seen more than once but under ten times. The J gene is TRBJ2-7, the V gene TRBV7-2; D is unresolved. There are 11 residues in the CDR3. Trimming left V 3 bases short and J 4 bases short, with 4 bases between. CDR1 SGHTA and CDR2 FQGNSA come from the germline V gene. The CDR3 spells CASSFRYEQYF. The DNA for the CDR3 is TGTGCCAGCAGCTTTAGGTACGAGCAGTACTTC.

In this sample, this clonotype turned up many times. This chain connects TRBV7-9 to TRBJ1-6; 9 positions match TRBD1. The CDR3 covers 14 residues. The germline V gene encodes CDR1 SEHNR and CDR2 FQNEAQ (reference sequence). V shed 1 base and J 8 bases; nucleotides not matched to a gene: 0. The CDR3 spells CASSLGQGDSPLHF. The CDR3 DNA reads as TGTGCCAGCAGCTTAGGACAGGGGGATTCACCCCTCCACTTT.

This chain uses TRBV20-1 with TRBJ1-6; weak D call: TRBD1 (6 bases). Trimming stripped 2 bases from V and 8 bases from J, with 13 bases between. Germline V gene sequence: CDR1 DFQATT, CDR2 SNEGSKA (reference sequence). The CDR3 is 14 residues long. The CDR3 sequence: CSARKPGEYSPLHF. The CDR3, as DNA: TGCAGTGCTAGAAAGCCAGGGGAGTATTCACCCCTCCACTTT.

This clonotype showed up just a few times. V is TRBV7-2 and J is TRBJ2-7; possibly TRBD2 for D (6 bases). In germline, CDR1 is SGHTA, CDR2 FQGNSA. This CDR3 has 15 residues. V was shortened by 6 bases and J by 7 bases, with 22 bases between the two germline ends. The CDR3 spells CASSYGGYPPGEQYF. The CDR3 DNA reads TGTGCCAGCAGTTATGGGGGGTACCCCCCGGGGGAGCAGTACTTC. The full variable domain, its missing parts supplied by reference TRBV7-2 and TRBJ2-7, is GAGVSQSPSNKVTEKGKDVELRCDPISGHTALYWYRQSLGQGLEFLIYFQGNSAPDKSGLPSDRFSAERTGGSVSTLTIQRTQQEDSAVYLCASSYGGYPPGEQYFGPGTRLTVT.

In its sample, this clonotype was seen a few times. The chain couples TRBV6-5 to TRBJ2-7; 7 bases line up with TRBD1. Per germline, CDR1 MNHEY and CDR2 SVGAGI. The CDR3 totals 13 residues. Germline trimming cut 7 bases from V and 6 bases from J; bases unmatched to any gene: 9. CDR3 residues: CASTLRTGTEQYF. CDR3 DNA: TGTGCCAGCACCCTTCGGACAGGTACCGAGCAGTACTTC.

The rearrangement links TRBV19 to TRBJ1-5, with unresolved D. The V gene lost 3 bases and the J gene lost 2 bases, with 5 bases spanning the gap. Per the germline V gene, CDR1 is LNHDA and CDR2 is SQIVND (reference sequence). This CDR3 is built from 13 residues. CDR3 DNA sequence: TGTGCCAGTAGTATGGCAGGCAATCAGCCCCAGCATTTT. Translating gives CASSMAGNQPQHF.